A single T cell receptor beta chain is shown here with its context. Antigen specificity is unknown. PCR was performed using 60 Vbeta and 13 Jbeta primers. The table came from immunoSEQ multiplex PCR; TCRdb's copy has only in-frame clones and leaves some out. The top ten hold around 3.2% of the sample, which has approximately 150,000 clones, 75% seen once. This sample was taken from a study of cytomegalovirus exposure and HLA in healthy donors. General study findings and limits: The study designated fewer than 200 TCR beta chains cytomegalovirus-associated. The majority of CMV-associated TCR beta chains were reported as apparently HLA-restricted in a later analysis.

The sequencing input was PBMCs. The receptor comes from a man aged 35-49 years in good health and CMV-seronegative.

The chain's CDR3 is CASSFRRASSYEQYF. CDR3 bases: TGTGCCAGCAGCTTTCGCAGGGCTAGCTCCTACGAGCAGTACTTC. This sequence joins TRBV5-6 and TRBJ2-7; tentatively, D is TRBD1 (5 bases). The CDR3 runs to 15 residues. Germline-derived CDR1 and CDR2 are SGHDT and YYEEEE. V shed 2 bases and J shed 0 bases, with 12 bases lying between them.